Shown below are 25 T cell receptor beta chains from a single sample sequenced in a study of Graves' ophthalmopathy and Graves' hyperthyroidism. TCR beta CDR3 regions were amplified from RNA transcripts. The workflow started with a first-round RT-PCR run with HTBI primers and then moved on to a second-round multiplex PCR. TCRdb redid the calling of the multiplex PCR reads with MiXCR, one entry per CDR3 protein. The sample lists roughly 500,000 distinct CDR3 sequences; around 14% were seen once. The source material was blood. Receptors were obtained from a woman aged 25-40 years with Graves' ophthalmopathy.

This clonotype has a count of ten or more. The chain uses TRBV6-2 or TRBV6-3 and TRBJ2-7; D is unclear. The CDR3 has 12 residues. V lost 6 bases to trimming and J lost 3 bases, with 9 bases between them. Germline V gene sequence: CDR1 MNHEY, CDR2 SVGEGT. The CDR3 region is CASSPPRYEQYF. Here the CDR3 DNA reads TGTGCCAGCAGCCCACCCCGCTACGAGCAGTACTTC.

Many counts were recorded for this clonotype. The chain employs TRBV28 and TRBJ1-2; 9 nucleotides line up with TRBD1. CDR1 is MDHEN, CDR2 SYDVKM, per germline. With V trimmed by 5 bases and J by 4 bases, 8 bases remained unmatched. The CDR3 extends over 15 amino acids. The CDR3 DNA sequence: TGTGCCAGCAGTACCACCGGGACAGGGATCTATGGCTACACCTTC. It is translated as CASSTTGTGIYGYTF.

This clonotype was recorded many times. V usage is TRBV6-2 or TRBV6-3 and J usage is TRBJ1-5; no definite D call. Germline V gene lookup returns CDR1 MNHEY and CDR2 SVGEGT. CDR3 length equals 18 residues. Trimming removed 0 bases at V and 1 base at J, with 16 bases between. CDR3 coding DNA: TGTGCCAGCAGTTACTCGTTGGGTCAGTCCCAGAGCAATCAGCCCCAGCATTTT. Its translation is CASSYSLGQSQSNQPQHF.

This clonotype was found many times. J is TRBJ1-2 and V is TRBV6-1, with D perhaps matching TRBD1 (5 bases). V lost 6 bases and J lost 4, with 9 bases in between. Germline V gene sequence: CDR1 MNHNS, CDR2 SASEGT. The CDR3 spans 12 residues. The CDR3 DNA is TGTGCCAGCAGCCGGGGCGTCTATGGCTACACCTTC. It translates to CASSRGVYGYTF.

This clonotype was counted ten times or more. V is TRBV10-3 and J is TRBJ2-7; no reliable D call. V lost 0 bases, J lost 2 bases, and 2 bases lay in between. The CDR3 consists of 12 residues. Germline-derived CDR1 and CDR2 are ENHRY and SYGVKD. CDR3: CAISESTYEQYF. The DNA for the CDR3 is TGTGCCATCAGTGAGTCGACCTACGAGCAGTACTTC.

The sample holds many counts of this clonotype. The V gene is TRBV6-2 or TRBV6-3, the J gene TRBJ1-1; maybe TRBD1 (5 bases). CDR1 and CDR2 (germline): MNHEY, SVGEGT. V was cut by 6 bases and J by 7 bases, with 12 bases left in between. The CDR3 totals 12 residues. The CDR3 loop is CASRPRGVEAFF. The CDR3 DNA is TGTGCCAGCAGGCCACGAGGGGTTGAAGCTTTCTTT.

This clonotype was seen repeatedly, ten times or more. The chain joins TRBV24-1 to TRBJ1-1; D not certain. The CDR3 length is 14 residues. V lost 0 bases to trimming and J lost 4 bases, with 8 bases between them. The germline CDR1 and CDR2 sequences are KGHDR and SFDVKD. CDR3 in amino acids: CATSDLEGITEAFF. For the CDR3, the DNA is TGTGCCACCAGTGATTTGGAAGGGATCACTGAAGCTTTCTTT.

This clonotype was picked up many times. The V call is TRBV28, the J call TRBJ1-5; the D is unclear. Trimming pared 6 bases from V and 7 bases from J, leaving 13 bases between. Germline V lookup: CDR1 MDHEN, CDR2 SYDVKM. The length of the CDR3 is 13 residues. The CDR3 DNA is TGTGCCAGCAGGTCCTCCGGAGGCCAGCCCCAGCATTTT. Translation gives CASRSSGGQPQHF. The whole variable domain, filled in from reference TRBV28 and TRBJ1-5, reads DVKVTQSSRYLVKRTGEKVFLECVQDMDHENMFWYRQDPGLGLRLIYFSYDVKMKEKGDIPEGYSVSREKKERFSLILESASTNQTSMYLCASRSSGGQPQHFGDGTRLSIL.

This clonotype was seen repeatedly, ten times or more. The chain is built from TRBV28 and TRBJ1-5, with 9 bases that match TRBD1. The germline gives CDR1 MDHEN, CDR2 SYDVKM. The CDR3 runs 14 residues. V shed 10 bases, J shed 6 bases, and the junction held 10 bases outside the gene matches. The DNA for the CDR3 is TGTGCCACCGTCCTAACAGGGGGCGGTCAGCCCCAGCATTTT. Translation: CATVLTGGGQPQHF.

The sample holds a few counts of this clonotype. A much larger clone is a single base away; this may be a read error. The chain links TRBV15 to TRBJ2-7; D is unresolved. The germline CDR1 and CDR2 sequences are LNHNV and YYDKDF (reference sequence). The CDR3 has 12 residues. CDR3 bases: TGTGCCACCAGCAGAGGTTCTACCCGAGTAGACTTC. Protein sequence: CATSRGSTRVDF.

This rearrangement joins TRBV6-5 to TRBJ1-1; TRBD1 agrees at 7 bases. The trim removed 2 bases at V and 3 bases at J, leaving 6 bases unmatched. Germline CDR1 and CDR2: MNHEY and SVGAGI. CDR3 length equals 15 residues. The CDR3, as DNA: TGTGCCAGCAGTTACCAAACGACAGGGTACACTGAAGCTTTCTTT. Protein: CASSYQTTGYTEAFF.

As for this clonotype: At one end the junction does not follow the germline gene, possibly because of a read error. The chain employs TRBV6-4 and TRBJ1-1; 8 positions agree with TRBD1. Germline V gene data show CDR1 as MRHNA and CDR2 as SNTAGT. This CDR3 spans 16 amino acids. The CDR3 reads CVSRGLPGQGYGEAFF. CDR3 DNA sequence: TGTGTCAGCCGTGGACTGCCAGGACAGGGCTACGGTGAAGCTTTCTTT.

This clonotype was observed a single time. The CDR3 DNA is TGTGCCAGCAGTCGTACAACAGGGGCTGGAAACACCATATATTTT. It yields the protein CASSRTTGAGNTIYF. The gene calls are TRBV28 and TRBJ1-3, with 7 bases fitting TRBD1. This CDR3 has 15 residues. Germline CDR1 and CDR2: MDHEN and SYDVKM. V shed 5 bases, J shed 2 bases, and the junction held 6 bases outside the gene matches.

This clonotype was seen ten or more times. The chain couples TRBV20-1 to TRBJ1-2; 9 bases are shared with TRBD1. The CDR3 spans 13 residues. The trim removed 6 bases at V and 4 bases at J, leaving 6 bases unmatched. The germline V gene has CDR1 DFQATT and CDR2 SNEGSKA (reference sequence). CDR3 nucleotides: TGCAGTGCGCGGACAGGGGCTAGCTATGGCTACACCTTC. Amino acid sequence: CSARTGASYGYTF.

Comment on this clonotype: This could be a read error, since a much larger clone is one nucleotide away. The genes are TRBV6-1 and TRBJ1-1, with D unclear. CDR1 is MNHNS, CDR2 SASEGT, per germline. This CDR3 comprises 10 residues. The CDR3 region has the DNA TGTGCCGCGGGAGGAGCTGAAGCTTGCTTT. Encoded protein: CAAGGAEACF.

This clonotype was counted ten times or more. This rearrangement joins TRBV20-1 to TRBJ2-5, with D unclear. CDR1 DFQATT and CDR2 SNEGSKA come from the germline V gene (reference sequence). The CDR3 is 13 amino acids. The chain's CDR3 is CSAISIIGETQYF. The CDR3 bases are TGCAGCGCCATAAGTATCATCGGGGAGACCCAGTACTTC.

Notes on this clonotype: Possible read error: a much larger clone is one base away. The chain links TRBV5-1 to TRBJ1-1, with D maybe TRBD1 (5 bases). Looked up from germline, CDR1 is SGHRS and CDR2 is YFSETQ. This CDR3 has 14 amino acids. The CDR3 spells CASRVRGRNTEACF. The CDR3 DNA sequence: TGCGCCAGCAGGGTCCGGGGCCGAAACACTGAAGCTTGCTTT.

The table lists this clonotype with many counts. The CDR3 sequence: CASSIQRNQETQYF. The CDR3 region has the DNA TGTGCCAGCAGTATACAGCGCAACCAAGAGACCCAGTACTTC. This chain joins TRBV27 and TRBJ2-5; D not resolved. V gave up 5 bases and J gave up 0 bases, with 10 bases separating them. Germline assignment: CDR1 MNHEY and CDR2 SMNVEV (reference sequence). This CDR3 comprises 14 residues.

This clonotype has ten or more counts. V gene TRBV4-1 combines with J gene TRBJ2-7; D call uncertain. This CDR3 has 12 residues. With 4 bases removed from V and 7 bases from J, the gap between germline ends came to 11 bases. Germline loops: CDR1 MGHRA, CDR2 YSYEKL. This CDR3 reads CASSLTNGEQYF. In DNA, the CDR3 is TGCGCCAGCAGCCTCACTAACGGGGAGCAGTACTTC.

This chain joins TRBV9 and TRBJ1-1; D gene unclear. The V end was cut by 3 bases, the J end by 1 base, with 7 bases between. This CDR3 is built from 13 residues. Per the germline V gene, CDR1 is SGDLS and CDR2 is YYNGEE. Here the CDR3 reads CASSGVGNTEAFF. The CDR3 nucleotides are TGTGCCAGCAGCGGGGTTGGGAACACTGAAGCTTTCTTT.

This clonotype was seen repeatedly, ten times or more. CDR3 region: CASSVEGGGARNSPLHF. CDR3 nucleotide sequence: TGTGCCAGCAGCGTAGAGGGAGGGGGCGCGAGAAATTCACCCCTCCACTTT. The rearrangement uses TRBV9 and TRBJ1-6; TRBD1 agrees at 7 bases. The CDR3 spans 17 residues. The V and J ends lost 0 bases and 7 bases, in that order; junction bases with no gene match: 10. CDR1 and CDR2 (germline): SGDLS, YYNGEE.

At least ten counts were recorded for this clonotype. This sequence joins TRBV28 and TRBJ2-7; 7 bases line up with TRBD2. Per germline, CDR1 MDHEN and CDR2 SYDVKM. The CDR3 extends over 16 amino acids. V lost 6 bases, J lost 0 bases, and 11 bases stayed unmatched. Here the CDR3 reads CASREWGGTNSYEQYF. Here the CDR3 DNA reads TGTGCCAGCAGGGAGTGGGGGGGGACTAACTCCTACGAGCAGTACTTC.

This clonotype has just a few counts. The gene calls are TRBV5-1 and TRBJ2-7; D remains unclear. The length of the CDR3 is 13 residues. The germline gives CDR1 SGHRS, CDR2 YFSETQ. Deletions cut 2 bases from V and 2 bases from J, with 8 bases between. CDR3: CASSFVYPYEQYF. The CDR3 DNA is TGCGCCAGCAGCTTCGTCTACCCCTACGAGCAGTACTTC.

This chain connects TRBV4-2 to TRBJ1-6; D gene unclear. This CDR3 comprises 16 residues. Between the trimmed V and J ends, which lost 0 bases and 7 bases, there was a span of 13 bases. Germline V lookup: CDR1 LGHNA, CDR2 YNFKEQ. The CDR3 protein is CASSQDLRAVNSPLHF. In DNA, the CDR3 is TGTGCCAGCAGCCAAGATCTAAGGGCAGTAAATTCACCCCTCCACTTT.

This chain uses TRBV12-3 or TRBV12-4 with TRBJ2-2; 8 bases fit TRBD1. CDR3 length: 16 amino acids. With V trimmed by 4 bases and J by 5 bases, 9 bases remained unmatched. CDR3 protein: CASSSQTGVRTGELFF. The CDR3 DNA reads as TGTGCCAGCAGTTCGCAGACAGGGGTTCGGACCGGGGAGCTGTTTTTT.